These T cell receptor beta chains were read from a single sample in a study of cytomegalovirus exposure and HLA in healthy donors. TCRdb keeps only in-frame clones here, not all; method: immunoSEQ multiplex PCR. The repertoire has 100,000 to 150,000 clones, roughly 80% of them found once; the top ten carry around 3%. Sequencing was carried out using PBMCs. Every receptor here comes from a male donor in good health and CMV-seronegative. Each CDR3 is given with its conserved first and last residue. D genes are given only for firm matches. Size values are once, few and many counts, or a class for expanded clones, and some rows have none.

d_call: NA; j_call: TRBJ1-1; v_call: TRBV11-1; clone_size: NA; cdr3_nt: TGTGCCAGCAGCTTAATCCAGTCGGAGACTGAAGCTTTCTTT; cdr3_aa: CASSLIQSETEAFF
d_call: TRBD1; j_call: TRBJ2-5; v_call: TRBV25-1; clone_size: few; cdr3_nt: TGTGCCAGCCAGGGACAGGGATCAGAGACCCAGTACTTC; cdr3_aa: CASQGQGSETQYF
d_call: NA; j_call: TRBJ1-5; v_call: TRBV5-4; clone_size: NA; cdr3_nt: TGTGCCAGCAGCCCCTCACCAGGGGACCAGCCCCAGCATTTT; cdr3_aa: CASSPSPGDQPQHF
d_call: TRBD1; j_call: TRBJ1-5; v_call: TRBV29-1; clone_size: NA; cdr3_nt: TGCAGCGTACTCCCCGGGACAGGGGGCCAGCCCCAGCATTTT; cdr3_aa: CSVLPGTGGQPQHF
d_call: TRBD2; j_call: TRBJ2-1; v_call: TRBV5-8; clone_size: NA; cdr3_nt: TGTGCCAGCAGCTCCGAAGTAGGGACTAGCGGGGGGGCCCGAGAGCAGTTCTTC; cdr3_aa: CASSSEVGTSGGAREQFF
d_call: TRBD1; j_call: TRBJ1-1; v_call: TRBV27; clone_size: few; cdr3_nt: TGTGCCAGCAGTCCCCCTCTAGGACAGGGAAGGAGATTAGCGAACACTGAAGCTTTCTTT; cdr3_aa: CASSPPLGQGRRLANTEAFF
d_call: TRBD2; j_call: TRBJ2-1; v_call: TRBV2; clone_size: once; cdr3_nt: TGTGCCAGCAGTGGCTTAGAGCGGGGGGGCTTCAGTGAGCAGTTCTTC; cdr3_aa: CASSGLERGGFSEQFF
d_call: NA; j_call: TRBJ2-3; v_call: TRBV28; clone_size: NA; cdr3_nt: TGTGCCAGCAGTTTAATCGGGGATACGCAGTATTTT; cdr3_aa: CASSLIGDTQYF
d_call: TRBD2; j_call: TRBJ2-1; v_call: TRBV11-2; clone_size: few; cdr3_nt: TGTGCCAGCAACTTAGCGGGGGGGCGGTTCGATGAGCAGTTCTTC; cdr3_aa: CASNLAGGRFDEQFF
d_call: NA; j_call: TRBJ2-6; v_call: TRBV5-4; clone_size: NA; cdr3_nt: TGTGCCAGCAGCCGGACGGGCTCTGGGGCCAACGGCCTGACTTTC; cdr3_aa: CASSRTGSGANGLTF
d_call: TRBD1; j_call: TRBJ2-1; v_call: TRBV10-1; clone_size: NA; cdr3_nt: TGCGCCAGCAGTGAGTCGGACAGGGTGGGCAATGAGCAGTTCTTC; cdr3_aa: CASSESDRVGNEQFF
d_call: NA; j_call: TRBJ1-1; v_call: TRBV11-1; clone_size: NA; cdr3_nt: TGTGCCAGCAGCCCACTAAGGGGGATGAACACTGAAGCTTTCTTT; cdr3_aa: CASSPLRGMNTEAFF
d_call: TRBD1; j_call: TRBJ2-2; v_call: TRBV27; clone_size: few; cdr3_nt: TGTGCCAGCAGTACGACAGGGGGCTACACCGGGGAGCTGTTTTTT; cdr3_aa: CASSTTGGYTGELFF
d_call: NA; j_call: TRBJ1-6; v_call: TRBV27; clone_size: NA; cdr3_nt: TGTGCCAGCAGTTCTACAGGGTTCATCGTTTCACCCCTCCACTTT; cdr3_aa: CASSSTGFIVSPLHF
d_call: TRBD2; j_call: TRBJ2-4; v_call: TRBV29-1; clone_size: NA; cdr3_nt: TGCAGCGCCAACGGGGGGGGCGGAAACAGTCAGTACTTC; cdr3_aa: CSANGGGGNSQYF
d_call: NA; j_call: TRBJ2-5; v_call: TRBV14; clone_size: NA; cdr3_nt: TGTGCCAGCAGCCCCCGGAACAGGGTTGGATTGGAGACCCAGTACTTC; cdr3_aa: CASSPRNRVGLETQYF
d_call: TRBD1; j_call: TRBJ2-6; v_call: TRBV5-6; clone_size: few; cdr3_nt: TGTGCCAGCAGCCTGACCGGGACAGGGGGCGTTGGGGCCAACGTCCTGACTTTC; cdr3_aa: CASSLTGTGGVGANVLTF
d_call: TRBD1; j_call: TRBJ1-2; v_call: TRBV6-6; clone_size: once; cdr3_nt: TGTGCCAGCAGTCCCCCTGACAGGGGGGGCGGCTACACCTTC; cdr3_aa: CASSPPDRGGGYTF
d_call: NA; j_call: TRBJ2-7; v_call: TRBV6-5; clone_size: NA; cdr3_nt: TGTGCCAGCCGGTCCGGCGGGGGCCTACCCTACGAGCAGTACTTC; cdr3_aa: CASRSGGGLPYEQYF
d_call: NA; j_call: TRBJ1-2; v_call: TRBV18; clone_size: NA; cdr3_nt: TGTGCCAGCTCACCGGGGCAGGGGAACTATGGCTACACCTTC; cdr3_aa: CASSPGQGNYGYTF
d_call: NA; j_call: TRBJ1-2; v_call: TRBV5-4; clone_size: NA; cdr3_nt: TGTGCCAGCAGCTTGGGTTCAGCTAACTATGGCTACACCTTC; cdr3_aa: CASSLGSANYGYTF
d_call: TRBD2; j_call: TRBJ2-3; v_call: TRBV7-3; clone_size: NA; cdr3_nt: TGTGCCAGCAGGTTCGGATCTAGCGGGGTAGATACGCAGTATTTT; cdr3_aa: CASRFGSSGVDTQYF
d_call: TRBD2; j_call: TRBJ2-1; v_call: TRBV30; clone_size: NA; cdr3_nt: TGTGCCTGGACTGGCGGGACTAGCGGGGGGGAGCAGTTCTTC; cdr3_aa: CAWTGGTSGGEQFF
d_call: NA; j_call: TRBJ2-3; v_call: TRBV11-2; clone_size: few; cdr3_nt: TGTGCCAGCAGCTTAGAACGGGGGAATACGCAGTATTTT; cdr3_aa: CASSLERGNTQYF
d_call: NA; j_call: TRBJ2-3; v_call: TRBV14; clone_size: NA; cdr3_nt: TGTGCCAGCAGCCCCGCGCCAGATACGCAGTATTTT; cdr3_aa: CASSPAPDTQYF
d_call: TRBD1; j_call: TRBJ1-2; v_call: TRBV27; clone_size: few; cdr3_nt: TGTGCCAGCAGTCCGACAGGGCACGGCTACACCTTC; cdr3_aa: CASSPTGHGYTF
d_call: NA; j_call: TRBJ1-2; v_call: TRBV4-3; clone_size: NA; cdr3_nt: TGCGCCAGCAGCCAAGATGTCGACAGTTATGGCTACACCTTC; cdr3_aa: CASSQDVDSYGYTF
d_call: TRBD1; j_call: TRBJ1-1; v_call: TRBV5-1; clone_size: NA; cdr3_nt: TGCGCCAGCAGGGATAGGACAGGGACGAACACTGAAGCTTTCTTT; cdr3_aa: CASRDRTGTNTEAFF
d_call: NA; j_call: TRBJ1-6; v_call: TRBV5-8; clone_size: NA; cdr3_nt: TGTGCCAGCACCCAGCCGTTGCCGGGTAATTCACCCCTCCACTTT; cdr3_aa: CASTQPLPGNSPLHF
d_call: NA; j_call: TRBJ2-1; v_call: TRBV5-1; clone_size: NA; cdr3_nt: TGCGCCAGCAGCTTCTTGGGGGGGCGCAGCTCCTACAATGAGCAGTTCTTC; cdr3_aa: CASSFLGGRSSYNEQFF
d_call: TRBD1; j_call: TRBJ1-1; v_call: TRBV5-5; clone_size: NA; cdr3_nt: TGTGCCAGCAGCCCTCTGTGGACAGGGCGGGACACTGAAGCTTTCTTT; cdr3_aa: CASSPLWTGRDTEAFF
d_call: TRBD1; j_call: TRBJ2-7; v_call: TRBV6-1; clone_size: few; cdr3_nt: TGTGCCAGCAGTGAAGTAACGACAGGGGGGACCCCCTACGAGCAGTACTTC; cdr3_aa: CASSEVTTGGTPYEQYF
d_call: TRBD1; j_call: TRBJ2-1; v_call: TRBV7-9; clone_size: once; cdr3_nt: TGTGCCAGCAGCTTAAACAGGGGGCCAGGCAATGAGCAGTTCTTC; cdr3_aa: CASSLNRGPGNEQFF
d_call: NA; j_call: TRBJ2-1; v_call: TRBV11-2; clone_size: NA; cdr3_nt: TGTGCCAGCAGCCCCAAGGGGTATAATGAGCAGTTCTTC; cdr3_aa: CASSPKGYNEQFF
d_call: NA; j_call: TRBJ2-1; v_call: TRBV11-3; clone_size: NA; cdr3_nt: TGTGCCAGCAGCGGCAGGGGCGCTGAGCAGTTCTTC; cdr3_aa: CASSGRGAEQFF
d_call: TRBD2; j_call: TRBJ2-5; v_call: TRBV7-2; clone_size: NA; cdr3_nt: TGTGCCAGCAGCTTAGGCCCGGGACTAGCGGGGCGAGAGACCCAGTACTTC; cdr3_aa: CASSLGPGLAGRETQYF
d_call: TRBD2; j_call: TRBJ2-7; v_call: TRBV10-1; clone_size: NA; cdr3_nt: TGCGCCAGCAGGGACATAGCGGGACCCTACGAGCAGTACTTC; cdr3_aa: CASRDIAGPYEQYF
d_call: NA; j_call: TRBJ2-7; v_call: TRBV6-5; clone_size: NA; cdr3_nt: TGTGCCAGCAGTGCGACAGGTAGCTCCTACGAGCAGTACTTC; cdr3_aa: CASSATGSSYEQYF
d_call: TRBD2; j_call: TRBJ2-1; v_call: TRBV27; clone_size: NA; cdr3_nt: TGTGCCAGCAGTTCCTCCGGGACTAGCTCCTACAATGAGCAGTTCTTC; cdr3_aa: CASSSSGTSSYNEQFF
d_call: NA; j_call: TRBJ1-6; v_call: TRBV2; clone_size: NA; cdr3_nt: TGTGCCAGCAGGACAAGCCCCCCCCTCCACTTT; cdr3_aa: CASRTSPPLHF
d_call: NA; j_call: TRBJ1-1; v_call: TRBV4-3; clone_size: NA; cdr3_nt: TGCGCCAGCAGCCCATCTATCTGGAACACTGAAGCTTTCTTT; cdr3_aa: CASSPSIWNTEAFF
d_call: TRBD1; j_call: TRBJ2-7; v_call: TRBV19; clone_size: once; cdr3_nt: TGTGCCAGTAGTGTCGGGACAGGGCGACCCTACGAGCAGTACTTC; cdr3_aa: CASSVGTGRPYEQYF
d_call: NA; j_call: TRBJ2-2; v_call: TRBV10-3; clone_size: NA; cdr3_nt: TGTGCCACCACGGACTTAAACACCGGGGAGCTGTTTTTT; cdr3_aa: CATTDLNTGELFF
d_call: NA; j_call: TRBJ2-7; v_call: TRBV5-6; clone_size: once; cdr3_nt: TGTGCCAGCAGCCCGGACTTTACCCAGTACGAGCAGTACTTC; cdr3_aa: CASSPDFTQYEQYF
d_call: TRBD1; j_call: TRBJ1-6; v_call: TRBV4-2; clone_size: NA; cdr3_nt: TGTGCCAGCAGCCAAGGAGGACAGGGGGGATCACCCCTCCACTTT; cdr3_aa: CASSQGGQGGSPLHF
d_call: TRBD1; j_call: TRBJ2-7; v_call: TRBV2; clone_size: NA; cdr3_nt: TGTGCCAGCAGTGAATATGGGACAGGGGGCTACGAGCAGTACTTC; cdr3_aa: CASSEYGTGGYEQYF
d_call: NA; j_call: TRBJ1-6; v_call: TRBV30; clone_size: NA; cdr3_nt: TGTGCCTGGAGCCATTCAGCCCTCCACTTT; cdr3_aa: CAWSHSALHF
d_call: NA; j_call: TRBJ1-4; v_call: TRBV7-2; clone_size: NA; cdr3_nt: TGTGCCAGCAGCTTAGGGGCCAATCCGAATGAAAAACTGTTTTTT; cdr3_aa: CASSLGANPNEKLFF
d_call: NA; j_call: TRBJ1-2; v_call: TRBV9; clone_size: NA; cdr3_nt: TGTGCCAGCAGCGGGGGGGGAGGGCCCTACTATGGCTACACCTTC; cdr3_aa: CASSGGGGPYYGYTF
d_call: NA; j_call: TRBJ2-5; v_call: TRBV6-5; clone_size: NA; cdr3_nt: TGTGCCAGCAGTTTACAGGCTCAAGAGACCCAGTACTTC; cdr3_aa: CASSLQAQETQYF
d_call: NA; j_call: TRBJ2-3; v_call: TRBV5-6; clone_size: NA; cdr3_nt: TGTGCCAGCAGCCCTCCCTTCGCAGATACGCAGTATTTT; cdr3_aa: CASSPPFADTQYF
d_call: NA; j_call: TRBJ2-7; v_call: TRBV5-4; clone_size: NA; cdr3_nt: TGTGCCAGCAGCTTGGGGACAGAGACCTACGAGCAGTACTTC; cdr3_aa: CASSLGTETYEQYF
d_call: TRBD1; j_call: TRBJ1-2; v_call: TRBV7-2; clone_size: NA; cdr3_nt: TGTGCCAGCAGCACTCGACAGGGTTCTGGCTACACCTTC; cdr3_aa: CASSTRQGSGYTF